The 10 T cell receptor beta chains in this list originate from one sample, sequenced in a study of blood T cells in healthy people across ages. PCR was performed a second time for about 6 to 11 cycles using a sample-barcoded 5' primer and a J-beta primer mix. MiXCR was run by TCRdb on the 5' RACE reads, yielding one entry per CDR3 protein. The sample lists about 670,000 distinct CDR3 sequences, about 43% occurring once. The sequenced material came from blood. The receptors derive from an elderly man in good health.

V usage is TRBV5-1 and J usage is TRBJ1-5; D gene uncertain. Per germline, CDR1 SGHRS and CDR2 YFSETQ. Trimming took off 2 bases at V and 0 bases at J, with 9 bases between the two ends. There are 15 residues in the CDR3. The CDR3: CASSFNGDSNQPQHF. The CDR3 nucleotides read TGCGCCAGCAGCTTTAACGGTGATAGCAATCAGCCCCAGCATTTT.

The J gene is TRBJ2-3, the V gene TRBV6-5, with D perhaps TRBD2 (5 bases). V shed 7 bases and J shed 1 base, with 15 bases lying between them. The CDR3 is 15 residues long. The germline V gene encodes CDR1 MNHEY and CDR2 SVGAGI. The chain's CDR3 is CASKSSGSGTDTQYF. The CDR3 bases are TGTGCCAGCAAAAGCTCGGGATCGGGCACAGATACGCAGTATTTT.

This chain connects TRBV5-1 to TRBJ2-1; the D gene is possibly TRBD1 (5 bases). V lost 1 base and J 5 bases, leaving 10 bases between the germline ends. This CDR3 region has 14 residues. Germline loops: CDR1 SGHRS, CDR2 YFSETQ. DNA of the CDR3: TGCGCCAGCAGCTTGTGCGCAGGGAACAATGAGCAGTTCTTC. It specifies CASSLCAGNNEQFF.

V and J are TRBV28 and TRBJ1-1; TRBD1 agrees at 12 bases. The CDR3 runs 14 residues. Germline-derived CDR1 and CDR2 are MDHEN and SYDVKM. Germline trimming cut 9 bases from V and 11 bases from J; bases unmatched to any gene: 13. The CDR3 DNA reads TGTGCCAGTAAAGTTACCGGGACAGGGGGCACGGCTTTCTTT. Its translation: CASKVTGTGGTAFF.

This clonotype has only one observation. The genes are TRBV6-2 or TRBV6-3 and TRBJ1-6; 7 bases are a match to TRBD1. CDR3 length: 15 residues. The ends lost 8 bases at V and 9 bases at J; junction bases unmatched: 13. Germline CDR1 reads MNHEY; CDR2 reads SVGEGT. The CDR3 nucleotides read TGTGCCAGCCGGTCGACAGGGACCTTAACTTCACCCCTCCACTTT. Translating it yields CASRSTGTLTSPLHF.

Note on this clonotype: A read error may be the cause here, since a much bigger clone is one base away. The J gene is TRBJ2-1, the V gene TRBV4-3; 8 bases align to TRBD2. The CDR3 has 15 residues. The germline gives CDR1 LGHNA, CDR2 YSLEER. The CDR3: CASSQGTSRYNKQFF. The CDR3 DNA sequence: TGCGCCAGCAGCCAAGGGACTAGCAGGTACAATAAGCAGTTCTTC.

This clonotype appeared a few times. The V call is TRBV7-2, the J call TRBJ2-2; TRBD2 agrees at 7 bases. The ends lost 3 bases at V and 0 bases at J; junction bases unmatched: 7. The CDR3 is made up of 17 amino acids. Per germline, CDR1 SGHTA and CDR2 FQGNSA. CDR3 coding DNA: TGTGCCAGCAGCTTTCTCCGGACTAGTCCGAACACCGGGGAGCTGTTTTTT. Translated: CASSFLRTSPNTGELFF.

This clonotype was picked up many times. CDR3 sequence reads: CASSTSGTPDTQYF. Written as DNA, the CDR3 is TGCGCCAGCAGCACTAGCGGGACGCCAGATACGCAGTATTTT. The J gene is TRBJ2-3, the V gene TRBV5-1, with 10 bases aligning to TRBD2. The J segment lost 4 bases and the V segment lost 4 bases, leaving 3 bases of the junction unmatched. Germline CDR1 reads SGHRS; CDR2 reads YFSETQ. The CDR3 length is 14 residues.

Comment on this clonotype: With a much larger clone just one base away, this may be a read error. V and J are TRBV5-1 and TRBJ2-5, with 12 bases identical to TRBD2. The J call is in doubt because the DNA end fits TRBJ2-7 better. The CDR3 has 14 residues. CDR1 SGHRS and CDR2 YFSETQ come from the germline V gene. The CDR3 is CASSPGLAGTEQYF. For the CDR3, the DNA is TGCGCCAGCAGCCCGGGACTAGCGGGTACCGAGCAGTACTTC.

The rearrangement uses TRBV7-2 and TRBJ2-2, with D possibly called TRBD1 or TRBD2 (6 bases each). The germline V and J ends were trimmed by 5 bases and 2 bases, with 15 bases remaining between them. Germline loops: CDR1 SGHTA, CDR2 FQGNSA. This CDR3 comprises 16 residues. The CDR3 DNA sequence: TGTGCCAGCAGCCTAGGGGGGCGGCTTAACACCGGGGAGCTGTTTTTT. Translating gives CASSLGGRLNTGELFF.